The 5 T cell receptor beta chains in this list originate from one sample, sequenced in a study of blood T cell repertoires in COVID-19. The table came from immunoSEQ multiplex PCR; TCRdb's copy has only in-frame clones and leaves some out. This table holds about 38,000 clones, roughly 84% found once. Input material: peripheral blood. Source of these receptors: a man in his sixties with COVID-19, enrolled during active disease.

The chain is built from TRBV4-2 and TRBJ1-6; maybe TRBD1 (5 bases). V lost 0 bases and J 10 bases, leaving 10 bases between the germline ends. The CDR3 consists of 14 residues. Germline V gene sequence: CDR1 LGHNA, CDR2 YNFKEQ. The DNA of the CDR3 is TGTGCCAGCAGCCAAGATCGCAGGGAATCACCCCTCCACTTT. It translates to CASSQDRRESPLHF.

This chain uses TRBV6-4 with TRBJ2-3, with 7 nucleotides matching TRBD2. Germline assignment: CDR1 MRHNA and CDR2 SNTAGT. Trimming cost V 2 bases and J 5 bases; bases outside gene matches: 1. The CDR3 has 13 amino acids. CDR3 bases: TGTGCCAGCAGTGACGGGACTATAGATACGCAGTATTTT. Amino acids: CASSDGTIDTQYF.

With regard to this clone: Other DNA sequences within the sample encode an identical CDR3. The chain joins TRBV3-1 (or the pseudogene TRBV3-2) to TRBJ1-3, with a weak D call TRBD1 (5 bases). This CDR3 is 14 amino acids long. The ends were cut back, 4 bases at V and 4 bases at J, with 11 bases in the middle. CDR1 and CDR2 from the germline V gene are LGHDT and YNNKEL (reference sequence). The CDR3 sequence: CASSRPGRGNTIYF. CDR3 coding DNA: TGTGCCAGCAGCCGACCAGGGCGCGGAAACACCATATATTTT.

The DNA of the CDR3 is TGTGCCAGCAGACTTCTCGAGTTTCAGTACTTC. Its protein product is CASRLLEFQYF. The chain has TRBV2 and TRBJ2-4; no clear D gene. CDR1 is SNHLY, CDR2 FYNNEI, per germline. V lost 6 bases, J lost 11 bases, and 11 bases lay in between. The CDR3 covers 11 residues.

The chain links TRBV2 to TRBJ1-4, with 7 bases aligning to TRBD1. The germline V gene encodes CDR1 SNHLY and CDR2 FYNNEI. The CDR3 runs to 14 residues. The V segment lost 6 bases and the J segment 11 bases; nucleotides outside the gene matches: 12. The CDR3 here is CASREQGPLVKLFF. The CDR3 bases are TGTGCCAGCAGGGAACAGGGGCCCCTTGTCAAACTGTTTTTT.